This TCR beta chain was captured by sequencing in a study of T cells in localized non-small cell lung cancer. Overall study findings and caveats: Since sequencing was restricted to only one region of the tumor, intratumor heterogeneity remains a possibility. Within adjacent lung there appeared a median approximately 62 of the top 100 tumor clones. Exceeding tumor, uninvolved adjacent lung had the highest T cell clonality.

The germline V gene has CDR1 SGDLS and CDR2 YYNGEE. The CDR3 spans 17 residues. V lost 1 base and J lost 4, with 18 bases in between. Only in-frame clones appear in the TCRdb table, and some are missing; sequencing was by immunoSEQ multiplex PCR. This sample has about 2,800 clones; approximately 18% occur once, and the top ten carry approximately 25%. A word on this clone: What it recognizes is unknown.

The rearrangement joins TRBV9 to TRBJ1-3, with a possible D match to TRBD1 (5 bases). The receptor was derived from a male donor at least 60 years old with stage II squamous cell lung carcinoma. This specimen consisted of lung tumor tissue, obtained before any cancer treatment. CDR3 sequence (DNA): TGTGCCAGCAGCGTATTGGGGGGACCCCGAGGGGGAAACACCATATATTTT. Translating it yields CASSVLGGPRGGNTIYF. Based on the CDR3 plus reference TRBV9 and TRBJ1-3, the full variable domain is DSGVTQTPKHLITATGQRVTLRCSPRSGDLSVYWYQQSLDQGLQFLIQYYNGEERAKGNILERFSAQQFPDLHSELNLSSLELGDSALYFCASSVLGGPRGGNTIYFGEGSWLTVV.